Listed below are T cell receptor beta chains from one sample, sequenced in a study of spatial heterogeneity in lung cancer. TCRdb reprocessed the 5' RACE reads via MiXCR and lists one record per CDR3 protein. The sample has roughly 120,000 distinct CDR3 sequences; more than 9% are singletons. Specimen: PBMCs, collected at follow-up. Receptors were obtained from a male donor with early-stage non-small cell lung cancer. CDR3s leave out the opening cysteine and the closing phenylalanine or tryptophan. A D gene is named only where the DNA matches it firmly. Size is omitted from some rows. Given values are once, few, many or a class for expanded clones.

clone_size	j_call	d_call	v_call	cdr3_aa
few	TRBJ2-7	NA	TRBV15	ATSRGASDYEQY
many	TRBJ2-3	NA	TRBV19	ASSINRPADTQY
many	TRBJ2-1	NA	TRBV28	ASSGGGNYNDQF
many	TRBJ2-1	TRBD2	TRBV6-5	ASSDFLAGGLGEQF
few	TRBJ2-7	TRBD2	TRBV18	ASSPLAGETYEQY
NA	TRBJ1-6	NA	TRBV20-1	SARDPLGNSPLH
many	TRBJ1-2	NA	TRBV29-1	SVSREDGYT
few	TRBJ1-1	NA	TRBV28	ASRGPTEAF
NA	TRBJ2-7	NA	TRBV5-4	ASSLVKGLGEQY
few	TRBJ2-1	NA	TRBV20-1	SATLVEVREEQF
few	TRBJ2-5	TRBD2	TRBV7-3	ASSSSGRGRETQY
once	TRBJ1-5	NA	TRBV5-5	ASRPDGSNQPQH
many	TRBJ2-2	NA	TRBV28	ASSQPGRNTGELF
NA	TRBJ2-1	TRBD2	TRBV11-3	ASTAPGRTYNEQF
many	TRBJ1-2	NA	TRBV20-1	SAISQVDYT
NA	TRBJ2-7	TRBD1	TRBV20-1	SGDRGDEQY
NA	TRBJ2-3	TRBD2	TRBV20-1	SARGPIAGSTDTQY
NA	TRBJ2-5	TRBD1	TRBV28	ASRGQGREETQY
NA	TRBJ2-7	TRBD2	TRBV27	ASSILRGKSYEQY
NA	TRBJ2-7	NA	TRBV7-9	ASSLERAYEQY
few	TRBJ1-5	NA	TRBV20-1	SARDEQSFNQPQH
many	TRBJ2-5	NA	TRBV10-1	ASSESILETQY
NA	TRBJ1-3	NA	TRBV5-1	ASSLTQVGRDTIY
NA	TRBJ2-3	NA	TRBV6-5	ASTTAGSYTQY
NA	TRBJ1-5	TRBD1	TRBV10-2	ASSESPRDRGLRRNQPQH
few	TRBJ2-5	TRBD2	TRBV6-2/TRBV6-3	ASRNSGDPQETQY
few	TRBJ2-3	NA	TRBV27	ASSHSSTDTQY
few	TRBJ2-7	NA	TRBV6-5	ASSYSSSILESYEQY
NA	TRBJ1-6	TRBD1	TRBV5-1	ASSFGTANNSPLH
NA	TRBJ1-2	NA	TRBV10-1	ASSEFSYGYT
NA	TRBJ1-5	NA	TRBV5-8	ASSPDPSNQPQH
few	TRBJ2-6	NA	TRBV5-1	ASSYRTGTPSGANVLT
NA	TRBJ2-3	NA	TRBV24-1	ATSDVRVRKTDTQY
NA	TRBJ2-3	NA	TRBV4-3	ASSQQSGQGSDTQY
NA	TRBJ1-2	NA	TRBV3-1	ASSQRSYGYT
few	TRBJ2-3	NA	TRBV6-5	ASRPDTTNRLPQY
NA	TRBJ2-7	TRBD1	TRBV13	ASSLGQGVDEQY
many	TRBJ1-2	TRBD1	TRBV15	ATSLPSGQNGYT
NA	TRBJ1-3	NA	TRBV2	ASSPTGTSSGNTIY
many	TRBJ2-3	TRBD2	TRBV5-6	ASSLAFPTSGEDTQY
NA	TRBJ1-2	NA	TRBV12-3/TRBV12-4	ASSFQENYGYT
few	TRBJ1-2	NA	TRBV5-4	ASSPGNYGYT
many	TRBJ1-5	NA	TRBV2	ASSEDQPQH
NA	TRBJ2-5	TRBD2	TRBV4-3	ASNSSGGFETQY
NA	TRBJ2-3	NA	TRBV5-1	ASYLGGTDTQY
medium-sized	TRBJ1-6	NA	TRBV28	ASSFQGPYNSPLH
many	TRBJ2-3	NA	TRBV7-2	ASSFGGEDTQY
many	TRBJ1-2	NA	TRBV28	ASSNLGGYT
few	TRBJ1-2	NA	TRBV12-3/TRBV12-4	ASSPPTGTSGYT
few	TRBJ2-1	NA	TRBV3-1	ASRMYGHGSVNEQF
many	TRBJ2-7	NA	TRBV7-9	ASSSALAEPYEQY
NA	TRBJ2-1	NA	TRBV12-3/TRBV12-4	ASSPTAGANEQF
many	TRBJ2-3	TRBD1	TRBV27	ASSFESTGKADTQY
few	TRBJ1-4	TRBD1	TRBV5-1	ASSFGTGDEKLF
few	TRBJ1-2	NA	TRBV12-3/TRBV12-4	ASSFGNYGYT